This T cell receptor (beta chain) was observed in a study of T cells in women clearing cervical HPV infection. Background on the study: Case blood was drawn when the lesion was first found; control blood after infection became undetectable.

There are 13 residues in the CDR3. Per germline, CDR1 SGHTA and CDR2 FQGNSA. Clones were read by immunoSEQ multiplex PCR, and TCRdb kept only the in-frame ones, dropping some. The sample has 21,000 or so clones, and its top ten clones hold roughly 3%. Study observations and caveats: TRBV6-7 relative abundance averaged 0.11% in cases and about 0.15% in controls. Each sample's T-cell count was unknown, possibly confounding richness.

Notes on this clone: Antigen: not known. Read sequence stops 3 residues before the CDR3 end, and the germline J gene provides the missing end.

Prevalent HPV16 infections were excluded; only incident single HPV16 infections included. The sequence was collected from a woman aged 18 to 75 with a cervical HPV16 infection that either progressed to CIN3+ or cleared (not recorded which). V and J are TRBV7-2 and TRBJ2-3; maybe TRBD1 (5 bases). Material for sequencing was blood buffy coat. CDR3 bases read: TGTGCCAGCAGCTTAGAGGGGAATCAGCCG. Its protein is CASSLEGNQP. The whole CDR3 protein is CASSLEGNQPQYF.